These 21 T cell receptor beta chains share one sample of origin, sequenced in a study of glioma-infiltrating T cells. Amplification of TCR alpha and beta CDR3 regions from RNA used iRepertoire nested multiplex PCR. TCRdb reprocessed the multiplex PCR reads via MiXCR and lists one record per CDR3 protein. Of 300,000 to 450,000 distinct CDR3 sequences listed, about two fifths are singletons. The sample was glioma tissue, nonneoplastic brain tissue, or PBMCs (not recorded which). The receptors shown here come from a human donor with low-grade glioma or glioblastoma, undergoing nonglioma brain surgery, or in good health (not recorded which).

This clonotype was observed a handful of times. This chain links TRBV5-4 with TRBJ1-6, with D perhaps matching TRBD1 (6 bases). The CDR3 contains 16 residues. Looked up from germline, CDR1 is SGHNT and CDR2 is YYREEE (reference sequence). Between the trimmed V and J ends, which lost 3 bases and 2 bases, there was a span of 12 bases. The CDR3 DNA reads as TGTGCCAGCAGCTCTGGACAGTTGGCCTATAATTCACCCCTCCACTTT. Translation: CASSSGQLAYNSPLHF.

Only one count was recorded for this clonotype. The chain carries TRBV29-1 and TRBJ1-5; D remains ambiguous. The CDR3 spans 12 residues. Germline assignment: CDR1 SQVTM and CDR2 ANQGSEA. V was clipped by 4 bases and J by 3 bases, with 7 bases between them. The CDR3 DNA reads TGCAGCGTTGTCAACTCCAATCAGCCCCAGCATTTT. It translates to CSVVNSNQPQHF.

This clonotype was seen just once. This sequence joins TRBV6-1 and TRBJ2-1; 9 positions match TRBD2. The CDR3 sequence is 15 residues long. The germline gives CDR1 MNHNS, CDR2 SASEGT. After removal of 3 bases from V and 8 bases from J, the junction contained 8 bases not matched to a gene. CDR3 residues: CASSDFAGGIDEQFF. DNA for the CDR3: TGTGCCAGCAGTGATTTTGCGGGAGGGATCGATGAGCAGTTCTTC.

The V gene is TRBV20-1, the J gene TRBJ2-3; TRBD2 agrees at 12 bases. This CDR3 region has 16 residues. Trimming removed 1 base from V and 7 bases from J; junction bases left unmatched: 9. The germline V gene has CDR1 DFQATT and CDR2 SNEGSKA (reference sequence). CDR3 nucleotides: TGCAGTGCTAGAGTCAGGCTAGCGGGAGGGTTAAATACGCAGTATTTT. Protein sequence: CSARVRLAGGLNTQYF.

This clonotype has a count of ten or more. The chain carries TRBV4-2 and TRBJ1-1; D is ambiguous. V lost 0 bases and J 1 base, leaving 3 bases between the germline ends. The CDR3 contains 13 residues. Germline CDR1 and CDR2: LGHNA and YNFKEQ. Written as DNA, the CDR3 is TGTGCCAGCAGCCAAGATGGGAACACTGAAGCTTTCTTT. The encoded protein is CASSQDGNTEAFF.

As regards this clonotype: A much larger clone sits a single nucleotide away, making a read error possible. The chain employs TRBV27 and TRBJ2-3; D assignment may be TRBD1 or TRBD2 (6 bases each). This CDR3 is built from 14 residues. V dropped 8 bases and J dropped 3 bases, with 15 bases sitting between them. The germline gives CDR1 MNHEY, CDR2 SMNVEV (reference sequence). This CDR3 is CASGSLGGTDTQYF. The CDR3 nucleotides are TGTGCCAGCGGGTCTTTAGGGGGGACAGATACGCAGTATTTT.

This chain links TRBV9 with TRBJ2-1, with D possibly being TRBD2 (6 bases). The CDR3 loop spans 15 amino acids. V dropped 4 bases and J dropped 2 bases, with 13 bases sitting between them. The germline V gene encodes CDR1 SGDLS and CDR2 YYNGEE. The chain's CDR3 is CASSTSGLTYNEQFF. The CDR3 region has the DNA TGTGCCAGCAGCACCAGCGGGTTAACCTACAATGAGCAGTTCTTC.

V usage is TRBV5-4 and J usage is TRBJ1-6; D uncertain. The CDR3 spans 14 residues. The germline V gene encodes CDR1 SGHNT and CDR2 YYREEE (reference sequence). Trimming removed 2 bases from V and 8 bases from J, with 11 bases in between. The CDR3 DNA reads TGTGCCAGCAGCTTCCTCCAGTCGGATTCACCCCTCCACTTT. Amino acid sequence: CASSFLQSDSPLHF.

This clonotype was seen more than once but under ten times. The rearrangement links TRBV2 to TRBJ1-6; 7 positions match TRBD1. The V gene end was trimmed by 6 bases and the J gene end by 3 bases; junction bases not matched to a gene: 8. The CDR3 length is 16 residues. Germline CDR1 SNHLY, CDR2 FYNNEI. CDR3 DNA sequence: TGTGCCAGCAGACCTACAGGGGACGACTATAATTCACCCCTCCACTTT. Residues: CASRPTGDDYNSPLHF.

This clonotype was detected ten times or more. The chain links TRBV27 to TRBJ1-5; 7 bases are shared with TRBD1. CDR3 length equals 16 residues. Germline trimming cut 5 bases from V and 1 base from J; bases unmatched to any gene: 8. CDR1 and CDR2 (germline): MNHEY, SMNVEV (reference sequence). The CDR3 coding sequence is TGTGCCAGCAGTCCAACAGGGGTGAGGAGCAATCAGCCCCAGCATTTT. Translation gives CASSPTGVRSNQPQHF.

The chain couples TRBV27 to TRBJ2-1, with TRBD2 identical over 9 bases. Germline CDR1 reads MNHEY; CDR2 reads SMNVEV (reference sequence). Trimming took 3 bases from V and 7 from J; bases not matched to a gene: 7. The CDR3 is 15 residues long. CDR3 in amino acids: CASSFSGSLLNEQFF. CDR3 DNA: TGTGCCAGCAGTTTTAGCGGGAGCCTCCTAAATGAGCAGTTCTTC.

V is TRBV20-1 and J is TRBJ1-2, with no clear D. The length of the CDR3 is 11 residues. Germline loops: CDR1 DFQATT, CDR2 SNEGSKA (reference sequence). Trimming left V 6 bases short and J 8 bases short, with 13 bases between. The CDR3 is CSAPEVRGYTF. The CDR3 nucleotides read TGCAGTGCGCCAGAAGTGCGAGGCTACACCTTC.

This chain connects TRBV7-9 to TRBJ2-1; TRBD1 aligns across 7 bases. CDR1 and CDR2 (germline): SEHNR, FQNEAQ (reference sequence). This CDR3 has 15 residues. V shed 2 bases, J shed 8 bases, and the junction held 9 bases outside the gene matches. CDR3 protein: CASSLSHRGGDEQFF. CDR3 bases: TGTGCCAGCAGCTTATCGCACAGGGGTGGGGATGAGCAGTTCTTC.

With regard to this clonotype: A much larger clone lies one base from this, so it may be a read error. The genes are TRBV6-2 or TRBV6-3 and TRBJ2-7; D unclear. The CDR3 is made up of 13 amino acids. From germline, CDR1 is MNHEY and CDR2 SVGEGT. V gave up 6 bases and J gave up 6 bases, with 15 bases separating them. This CDR3 is CASRRTLSSEQYF. CDR3 DNA sequence: TGTGCCAGCAGGAGGACGCTGTCGAGCGAGCAGTACTTC.

V is TRBV28 and J is TRBJ2-1, with D unresolved. CDR1 is MDHEN, CDR2 SYDVKM, per germline. The CDR3 runs to 13 residues. Trimming cost V 7 bases and J 8 bases, with 15 bases left between them. The CDR3 bases are TGTGCCAGCACTCATCAGAGATTTGATGAGCAGTTCTTC. Translation: CASTHQRFDEQFF.

This clonotype was seen ten or more times. The chain employs TRBV28 and TRBJ1-2; D may be TRBD1 (5 bases). Between the trimmed V and J ends, which lost 3 bases and 4 bases, there was a span of 15 bases. In germline, CDR1 is MDHEN, CDR2 SYDVKM. The CDR3 consists of 15 residues. CDR3 region: CASSFAEGQVYGYTF. CDR3 nucleotide sequence: TGTGCCAGCAGTTTCGCCGAGGGGCAAGTCTATGGCTACACCTTC.

This clonotype has at least ten counts. The chain combines TRBV20-1 with TRBJ1-2; D gene ambiguous. The CDR3 runs 13 residues. V lost 3 bases and J 5 bases, leaving 13 bases between the germline ends. CDR1 is DFQATT, CDR2 SNEGSKA, per germline (reference sequence). The CDR3 nucleotides read TGCAGTGCTAGTGTTCCAGAAACTTATGGCTACACCTTC. Amino acids: CSASVPETYGYTF.

This clonotype was counted between two and nine times. V usage is TRBV7-2 and J usage is TRBJ1-5; no clear D. This CDR3 is 14 amino acids long. Germline CDR1 SGHTA, CDR2 FQGNSA. Deletions cut 5 bases from V and 0 bases from J, with 8 bases between. CDR3 sequence: CASSVGHSNQPQHF. CDR3 nucleotide sequence: TGTGCCAGCAGCGTCGGCCATAGCAATCAGCCCCAGCATTTT. The complete variable domain, with remaining parts taken from reference TRBV7-2 and TRBJ1-5, reads GAGVSQSPSNKVTEKGKDVELRCDPISGHTALYWYRQSLGQGLEFLIYFQGNSAPDKSGLPSDRFSAERTGGSVSTLTIQRTQQEDSAVYLCASSVGHSNQPQHFGDGTRLSIL.

For this clonotype: Just one base apart from a much larger clone, this may be a read error. The V gene is TRBV15, the J gene TRBJ2-1, with a weak D call TRBD2 (6 bases). The germline V and J ends were trimmed by 0 bases and 10 bases, with 13 bases remaining between them. The CDR3 has 14 residues. Germline CDR1 reads LNHNV; CDR2 reads YYDKDF (reference sequence). The CDR3 nucleotides read TGTGCCACCAGCAGAGACCAGGGAGGCTACGAGCAGTTCTTC. Translation: CATSRDQGGYEQFF.

This chain joins TRBV4-1 and TRBJ2-7, with D possibly matching TRBD1 (5 bases). Trimming removed 0 bases at V and 0 bases at J, with 15 bases between. CDR3 size: 17 residues. Germline CDR1 reads MGHRA; CDR2 reads YSYEKL. The CDR3 DNA reads TGCGCCAGCAGCCAAGAAGTCCCCTCCAGGGCCTCCTACGAGCAGTACTTC. This sequence encodes CASSQEVPSRASYEQYF.

Turning to this clonotype: A much larger clone lies a single base off, so this may be a read error. The chain carries TRBV20-1 and TRBJ2-5; the D is unclear. Germline CDR1 reads DFQATT; CDR2 reads SNEGSKA (reference sequence). The CDR3 totals 12 residues. The CDR3 DNA is TGCAGTGTCTATTCGTACCAAGAGACCAAGTACTTC. It codes for CSVYSYQETKYF.